Listed here is a single T cell receptor (beta chain). As processed by the authors: How many nucleated cells were present was estimated from reference gene primer amplification. The table came from immunoSEQ multiplex PCR; TCRdb's copy has only in-frame clones and leaves some out. That table is the source of V, J and clone size, and D and trimming were worked out from the DNA. The sample consists of 200,000 to 300,000 clones, roughly 87% of them appearing once. The sample comes from a study of blood T cell repertoires in COVID-19. Study-level information: The origin of the acute and convalescent COVID-19 samples was the United States, Italy and Spain. Nucleic acid was either cDNA or gDNA, and it came from T cells, B-cell-depleted T cells, or PBMCs.

Trimming at V came to 4 bases and at J to 7 bases, leaving 10 bases not matched to a gene. CDR3 length equals 16 residues. Germline values: CDR1 LGHNA, CDR2 YNFKEQ. This sequence joins TRBV4-2 and TRBJ2-2, with 9 bases aligning to TRBD2. The specimen sequenced was peripheral blood. This clonotype was sampled from a man aged 55 to 69 who had recovered from COVID-19. CDR3 sequence reads: CASSPLPRGGGGELFF. The CDR3 region has the DNA TGTGCCAGCAGCCCGCTTCCGCGGGGGGGCGGCGGGGAGCTGTTTTTT.